This TCR beta chain was sequenced in a study of T cells after yellow fever vaccination. Findings and limits, study-wide: Post-booster repertoires contained most primary-vaccination clones again (around 96% CD4, approximately 86% CD8). Any FACS-sorted repertoire could hold abundant clonotypes that contaminate it from the bulk population.

Template-switching 5'RACE yielded the TCR cDNA; a universal primer site and UMIs were added in the process. Using its own MiXCR run on the 5' RACE reads, TCRdb lists one record per CDR3 protein. The sample gives 350,000 to 450,000 distinct CDR3 sequences, around 6.5% of which show up once; roughly 15% is in the top ten. This clonotype turned up a few times. As yet, its antigen is unknown. CDR1 and CDR2 (germline): SGHRS, YFSETQ. Trimming took 4 bases from V and 6 from J; bases not matched to a gene: 7. The CDR3 consists of 14 residues. The sequence came from a man in his thirties or forties who received the YFV17D yellow fever vaccine. V usage is TRBV5-1 and J usage is TRBJ1-5; 7 nucleotides agree with TRBD1. Sample: PBMCs, taken 5 days after the yellow fever booster vaccination. The CDR3 reads CASSVRQGGQPQHF. DNA for the CDR3: TGCGCCAGCAGCGTCCGACAGGGTGGTCAGCCCCAGCATTTT.